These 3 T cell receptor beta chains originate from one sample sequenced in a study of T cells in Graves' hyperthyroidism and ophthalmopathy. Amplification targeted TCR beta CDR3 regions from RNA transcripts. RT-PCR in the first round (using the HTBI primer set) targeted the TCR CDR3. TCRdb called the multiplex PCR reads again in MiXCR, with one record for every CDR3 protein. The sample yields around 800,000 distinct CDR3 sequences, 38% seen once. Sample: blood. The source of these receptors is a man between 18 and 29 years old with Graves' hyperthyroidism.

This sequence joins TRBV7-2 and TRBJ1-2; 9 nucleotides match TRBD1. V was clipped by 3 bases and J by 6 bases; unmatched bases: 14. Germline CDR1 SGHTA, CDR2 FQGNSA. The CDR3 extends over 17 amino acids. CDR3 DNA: TGTGCCAGCAGCTTGGACCCCTACGGACAGGGGCGGGATGGCTACACCTTC. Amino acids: CASSLDPYGQGRDGYTF.

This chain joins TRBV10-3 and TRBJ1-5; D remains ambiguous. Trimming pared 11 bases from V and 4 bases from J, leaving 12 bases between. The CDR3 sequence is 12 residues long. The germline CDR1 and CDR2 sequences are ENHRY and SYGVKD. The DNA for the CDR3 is TGTGCCGGAGGGAGGGCGAATCAGCCCCAGCATTTT. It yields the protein CAGGRANQPQHF.

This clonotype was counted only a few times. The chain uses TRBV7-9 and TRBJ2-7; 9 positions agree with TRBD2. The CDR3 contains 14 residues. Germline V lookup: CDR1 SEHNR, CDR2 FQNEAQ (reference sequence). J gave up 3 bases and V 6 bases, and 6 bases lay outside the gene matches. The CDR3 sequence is CASRPREGLYEQYF. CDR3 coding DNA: TGTGCCAGCAGACCGCGGGAGGGCCTCTACGAGCAGTACTTC.